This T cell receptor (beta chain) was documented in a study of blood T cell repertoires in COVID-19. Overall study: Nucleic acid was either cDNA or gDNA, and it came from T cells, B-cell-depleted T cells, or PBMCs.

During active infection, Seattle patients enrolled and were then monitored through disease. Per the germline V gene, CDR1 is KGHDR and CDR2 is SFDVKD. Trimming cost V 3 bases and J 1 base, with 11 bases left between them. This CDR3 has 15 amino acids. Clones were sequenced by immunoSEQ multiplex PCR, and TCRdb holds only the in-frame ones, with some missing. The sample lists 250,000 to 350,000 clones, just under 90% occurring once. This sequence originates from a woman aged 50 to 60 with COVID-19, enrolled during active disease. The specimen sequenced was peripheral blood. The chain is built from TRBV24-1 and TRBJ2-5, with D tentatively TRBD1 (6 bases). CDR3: CATSDPTGPQETQYF. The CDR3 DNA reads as TGTGCCACCAGTGATCCTACAGGGCCCCAAGAGACCCAGTACTTC.